This T cell receptor (beta chain) was sequenced in a study of OX40 agonist ivuxolimab in advanced cancers. V lost 5 bases and J 0 bases, leaving 11 bases between the germline ends. Per the germline V gene, CDR1 is MDHEN and CDR2 is SYDVKM. The CDR3 length is 15 residues. Using immunoSEQ multiplex PCR, the repertoire was profiled, and TCRdb retains in-frame clones only, with some absent. Seen here are approximately 70,000 clones, around 79% observed once, and the top ten hold 5.5%. This clone was detected a few times. The TCR comes from an adult with an advanced solid tumor such as melanoma, head and neck, liver or kidney cancer. The sample consisted of CD4+ or CD8+ T cells sorted from blood, taken in a trial of the OX40 agonist ivuxolimab. This sequence joins TRBV28 and TRBJ2-4; no reliable D call. CDR3 sequence reads: CASSVTSLAKNIQYF. The CDR3 DNA reads TGTGCCAGCAGTGTCACCTCTCTAGCCAAAAACATTCAGTACTTC.